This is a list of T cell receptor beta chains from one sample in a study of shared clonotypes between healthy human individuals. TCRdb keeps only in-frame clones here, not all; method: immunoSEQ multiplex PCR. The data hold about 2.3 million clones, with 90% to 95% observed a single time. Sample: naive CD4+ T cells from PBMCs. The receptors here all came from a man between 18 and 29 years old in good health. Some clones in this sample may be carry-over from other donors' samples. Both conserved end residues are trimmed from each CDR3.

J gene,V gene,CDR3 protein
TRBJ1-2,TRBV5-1,ASSRDPNYGYT
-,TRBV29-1,SVGEQIGREQY
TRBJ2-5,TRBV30,AGGQGREETQY
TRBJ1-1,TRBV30,AWSPRAEAF
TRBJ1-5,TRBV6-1,ASDGTGLGNQPQH
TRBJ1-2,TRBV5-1,ASSWQGIPNYGYT
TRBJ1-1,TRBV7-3,ASSIPGASEAF
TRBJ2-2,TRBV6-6,ASSFGTGELF
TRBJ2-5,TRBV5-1,ASSSDPRTRKETQY
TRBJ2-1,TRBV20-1,SASPNEQF
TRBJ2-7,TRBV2,ASSDSSYEQY
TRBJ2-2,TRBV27,ASSPRTGGRTGELF
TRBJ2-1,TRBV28,ASSLWGSRHNEQF
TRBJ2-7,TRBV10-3,AISESHGSYEQY
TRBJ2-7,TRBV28,ASSPAVAGSYEQY
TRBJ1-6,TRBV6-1,ASSEGSGYNSPLH
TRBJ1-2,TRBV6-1,ASSELGGGYT
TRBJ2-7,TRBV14,ASSRASGIVYEQY
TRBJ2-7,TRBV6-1,ASSGPGQLYEQY
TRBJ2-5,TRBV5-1,ASSSTQGWRETQY
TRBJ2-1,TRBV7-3,ASSSGLAQYNEQF
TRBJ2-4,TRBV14,ASSRGIRGIQY
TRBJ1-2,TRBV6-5,ASRTGNYGYT
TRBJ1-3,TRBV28,ASSLPGWRPGNTIY
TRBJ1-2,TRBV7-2,ASSHRQGPYGYT
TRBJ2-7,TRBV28,ASKTLGGSTPYEQY
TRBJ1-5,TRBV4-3,ASSQAGDSLKGNQPQH
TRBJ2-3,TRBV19,ASSTRGTTPTHTDTQY
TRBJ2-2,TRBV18,ASSLLATGSLTGELF
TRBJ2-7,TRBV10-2,ASSGSETGSPYEQY
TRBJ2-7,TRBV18,ASSPGIPYEQY
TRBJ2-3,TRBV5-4,ASSSAVGTDTQY
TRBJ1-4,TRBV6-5,ASYDGDLGKLF
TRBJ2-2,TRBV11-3,ASSSQGGGELF
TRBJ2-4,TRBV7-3,ASSKSGLAKNIQY
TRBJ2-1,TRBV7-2,ASSLGEQSYNEQF
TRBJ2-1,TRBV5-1,ASSPGTSYNEQF
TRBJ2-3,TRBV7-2,ASNWGGITSTDTQY
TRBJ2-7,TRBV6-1,ASSEAEAGEQY
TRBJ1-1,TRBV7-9,ASSARAMNTEAF
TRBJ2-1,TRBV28,ASAQGGRAVHEQF
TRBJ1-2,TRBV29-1,SVESPNYGYT
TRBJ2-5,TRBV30,AWSVLIQETQY
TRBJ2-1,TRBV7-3,ASSQRRIFGNEQF
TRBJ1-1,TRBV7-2,ASSKTRVKNTEAF
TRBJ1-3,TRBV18,ASSPPGQGINTIY
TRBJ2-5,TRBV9,ASSADRGTETQY
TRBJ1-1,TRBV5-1,ASSAYNRNTEAF
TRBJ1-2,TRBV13,ASSLIADRTYGYT
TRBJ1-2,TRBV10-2,ASSRNFYGYT
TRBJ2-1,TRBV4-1,ASSQDPSGRAGNEQF
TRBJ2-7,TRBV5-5,ASSGTGNSYEQY
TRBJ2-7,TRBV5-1,ASSALVGGSYEQY
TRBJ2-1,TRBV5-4,ASSLASKGGRNYNEQF
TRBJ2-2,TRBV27,ASSFTRPGHLNTGELF